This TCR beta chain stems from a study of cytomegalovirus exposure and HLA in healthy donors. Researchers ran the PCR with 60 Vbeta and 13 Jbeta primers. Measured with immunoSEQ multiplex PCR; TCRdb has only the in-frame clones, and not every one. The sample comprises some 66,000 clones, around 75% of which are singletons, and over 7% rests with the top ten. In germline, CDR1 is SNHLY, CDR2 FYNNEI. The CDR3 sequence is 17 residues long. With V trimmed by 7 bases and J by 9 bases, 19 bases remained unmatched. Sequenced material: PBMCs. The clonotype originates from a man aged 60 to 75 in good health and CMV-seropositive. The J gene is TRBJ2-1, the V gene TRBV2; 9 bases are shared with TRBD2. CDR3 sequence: CASNGARVGGGAGEQFF. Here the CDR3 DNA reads TGTGCCAGCAATGGGGCTCGGGTCGGCGGGGGGGCCGGTGAGCAGTTCTTC.